The 14 T cell receptor beta chains below all came from one sample that was sequenced in a study of cytomegalovirus exposure and HLA in healthy donors. Researchers ran the PCR with 60 Vbeta and 13 Jbeta primers. Sequencing was performed with immunoSEQ multiplex PCR; in TCRdb, only in-frame clones are kept and a portion is missing. The data show roughly 71,000 clones, approximately 67% seen once. Sequencing input: PBMCs. The receptors stem from a man between 25 and 39 years old in good health and CMV-seronegative.

A word on this clone: Other DNA sequences in this sample translate to the same CDR3. J is TRBJ2-7 and V is TRBV5-1; tentative D call: TRBD2 (5 bases). This CDR3 has 11 residues. The ends were cut back, 5 bases at V and 4 bases at J, with 7 bases in the middle. Germline V gene sequence: CDR1 SGHRS, CDR2 YFSETQ. CDR3 sequence: CASSPGYEQYF. The CDR3 nucleotides are TGCGCCAGCAGTCCGGGATACGAGCAGTACTTC.

This clone was seen a few times. V gene TRBV9 combines with J gene TRBJ2-1; the match to TRBD2 covers 7 bases. This CDR3 has 14 amino acids. CDR1 and CDR2 (germline): SGDLS, YYNGEE. Trimming at V came to 0 bases and at J to 8 bases, leaving 5 bases not matched to a gene. CDR3 sequence: CASSVGGGTDEQFF. For the CDR3, the DNA is TGTGCCAGCAGCGTAGGGGGGGGGACGGATGAGCAGTTCTTC.

V is TRBV29-1 and J is TRBJ1-1; no firm D call. This CDR3 contains 14 residues. V shed 4 bases and J shed 1 base, with 13 bases lying between them. The germline V gene has CDR1 SQVTM and CDR2 ANQGSEA. CDR3 in DNA: TGCAGCGTTGGGGGAGGGCAGAAGAACACTGAAGCTTTCTTT. Its protein is CSVGGGQKNTEAFF.

The chain uses TRBV2 and TRBJ1-4; TRBD1 matches at 7 bases. The germline V gene has CDR1 SNHLY and CDR2 FYNNEI. V gave up 7 bases and J gave up 3 bases; unmatched junction bases: 8. CDR3 length equals 15 residues. The CDR3 DNA reads TGTGCCAGCATGGTGCAGGGGGTGGCTAATGAAAAACTGTTTTTT. Encoded protein: CASMVQGVANEKLFF. Full variable domain (remainder filled in from reference TRBV2 and TRBJ1-4): EPEVTQTPSHQVTQMGQEVILRCVPISNHLYFYWYRQILGQKVEFLVSFYNNEISEKSEIFDDQFSVERPDGSNFTLKIRSTKLEDSAMYFCASMVQGVANEKLFFGSGTQLSVL.

This chain links TRBV19 with TRBJ1-5; D remains ambiguous. The CDR3 has 13 amino acids. Trimming removed 6 bases from V and 0 bases from J, with 6 bases in between. Germline V gives CDR1 LNHDA, CDR2 SQIVND (reference sequence). Here the CDR3 reads CASRLHSNQPQHF. CDR3 DNA sequence: TGTGCCAGTAGACTCCATAGCAATCAGCCCCAGCATTTT. The whole variable domain, filled in from reference TRBV19 and TRBJ1-5, reads DGGITQSPKYLFRKEGQNVTLSCEQNLNHDAMYWYRQDPGQGLRLIYYSQIVNDFQKGDIAEGYSVSREKKESFPLTVTSAQKNPTAFYLCASRLHSNQPQHFGDGTRLSIL.

The chain uses TRBV19 and TRBJ1-2; D may be TRBD1 (5 bases). The V end lost 3 bases, the J end lost 2 bases, and 10 bases lay between the germline ends. The CDR3 runs 14 residues. Germline values: CDR1 LNHDA, CDR2 SQIVND (reference sequence). The CDR3 loop reads CASSMGGRNYGYTF. CDR3 bases: TGTGCCAGTAGTATGGGGGGGAGAAACTATGGCTACACCTTC.

The rearrangement links TRBV27 to TRBJ2-1; TRBD2 matches at 10 bases. V lost 6 bases, J lost 5 bases, and 7 bases stayed unmatched. In germline, CDR1 is MNHEY, CDR2 SMNVEV (reference sequence). This CDR3 has 15 residues. The CDR3 bases are TGTGCCAGCAGAAGAAGCGGGGGGGCGAACAATGAGCAGTTCTTC. Translating it yields CASRRSGGANNEQFF.

This clone has just a few counts. The chain carries TRBV19 and TRBJ2-7; possible D gene TRBD1, 6 bases. From germline, CDR1 is LNHDA and CDR2 SQIVND (reference sequence). Trimming removed 2 bases at V and 3 bases at J, with 11 bases between. This CDR3 comprises 14 residues. For the CDR3, the DNA is TGTGCCAGTAGTATACAGGGGACCAACTACGAGCAGTACTTC. It codes for CASSIQGTNYEQYF.

The genes are TRBV30 and TRBJ1-1; TRBD1 is a possible D gene (5 bases). Per the germline V gene, CDR1 is GTSNPN and CDR2 is SVGIG (reference sequence). The CDR3 sequence is 13 residues long. Trimming removed 7 bases at V and 4 bases at J, with 16 bases between. The CDR3 is CASRTQTITEAFF. The CDR3 DNA sequence: TGTGCCTCGAGGACACAAACGATCACTGAAGCTTTCTTT.

This clone was recorded a few times. The J gene is TRBJ2-5, the V gene TRBV2; 9 bases are a match to TRBD2. CDR3 length equals 16 residues. CDR1 is SNHLY and CDR2 is FYNNEI in the germline V gene. The V gene end was trimmed by 3 bases and the J gene end by 4 bases; junction bases not matched to a gene: 9. In nucleotides, the CDR3 is TGTGCCAGCAGTGAGAGGAGCGGGGGGATGTTAGAGACCCAGTACTTC. Translated, it gives CASSERSGGMLETQYF. Filled out from reference TRBV2 and TRBJ2-5, the complete variable domain reads EPEVTQTPSHQVTQMGQEVILRCVPISNHLYFYWYRQILGQKVEFLVSFYNNEISEKSEIFDDQFSVERPDGSNFTLKIRSTKLEDSAMYFCASSERSGGMLETQYFGPGTRLLVL.

The chain employs TRBV5-6 and TRBJ1-1; 7 positions agree with TRBD1. Germline CDR1 SGHDT, CDR2 YYEEEE. V dropped 5 bases and J dropped 0; count of bases not matched to a gene: 10. The CDR3 loop spans 16 amino acids. In DNA form, the CDR3 reads TGTGCCAGCAGTGGCCGGGACAGTATCATGAACACTGAAGCTTTCTTT. Translation gives CASSGRDSIMNTEAFF.

This clone occurred a few times. V and J are TRBV7-8 and TRBJ1-2; 10 bases match TRBD1. This CDR3 comprises 14 residues. The V gene end was trimmed by 5 bases and the J gene end by 8 bases; junction bases not matched to a gene: 8. The germline gives CDR1 SGHVS, CDR2 FQNEAQ. This CDR3 is CASSERDRGYGYTF. CDR3 DNA: TGTGCCAGCAGCGAGCGGGACAGGGGATACGGCTACACCTTC.

The V gene is TRBV18, the J gene TRBJ1-3, with D hard to call. The germline V gene encodes CDR1 KGHSH and CDR2 LQKENI. The CDR3 is 13 residues long. V was pared by 3 bases and J by 0 bases, with 3 bases between. The DNA for the CDR3 is TGTGCCAGCTCACCCGGCTCTGGAAACACCATATATTTT. Translated: CASSPGSGNTIYF.

V and J are TRBV27 and TRBJ2-7, with 7 bases fitting TRBD1. This CDR3 has 13 amino acids. Germline V gene data show CDR1 as MNHEY and CDR2 as SMNVEV (reference sequence). The J segment lost 2 bases and the V segment lost 6 bases, leaving 4 bases of the junction unmatched. CDR3 in DNA: TGTGCCAGCAGCCACAGGGGTCCCTACGAGCAGTACTTC. Its translation is CASSHRGPYEQYF.